The T cell receptor (beta chain) under discussion was sequenced for a study of post-analysis software for immune sequencing data. Study results and caveats: When patients were compared with controls, four to six TRBV segments were more frequent, TRBV5-6, TRBV5-1 and TRBV20-1 among them.

CDR3 length: 15 amino acids. The V end was cut by 4 bases, the J end by 1 base, with 14 bases between. Note on this clonotype: Its antigen is undetermined.

cDNA libraries for TCR beta contained unique molecular identifiers. TCRdb re-called the PCR reads with MiXCR, one entry per CDR3 protein. The table lists about 770,000 distinct CDR3 sequences, 46% of them singletons. The V gene is TRBV12-3 or TRBV12-4, the J gene TRBJ2-7; weak D call: TRBD2 (5 bases). The sample comprised blood. The clonotype originates from a girl aged 5-17 years with multiple sclerosis. The CDR3 region is CASSSLETGSYEQYF. The CDR3 nucleotides read TGTGCCAGCAGTTCACTGGAGACGGGGTCCTACGAGCAGTACTTC.